This T cell receptor (beta chain) was retrieved from a study of blood T cell repertoires in COVID-19. The assay was immunoSEQ multiplex PCR, and TCRdb's table has in-frame clones only and misses some. The sample lists 250,000 to 300,000 clones; approximately 86% were seen once. The germline V and J ends were trimmed by 10 bases and 7 bases, with 26 bases remaining between them. Germline-derived CDR1 and CDR2 are LNHDA and SQIVND (reference sequence). There are 16 residues in the CDR3. The sequenced sample consisted of peripheral blood. This rearrangement joins TRBV19 to TRBJ1-5, with D possibly being TRBD1 (5 bases). This clonotype was sampled from a woman aged 45-59 years who had recovered from COVID-19. CDR3 bases: TGTGCCACCTCACTTAAAGGGGCCAGGGCTCGGCAGCCCCAGCATTTT. This encodes CATSLKGARARQPQHF.